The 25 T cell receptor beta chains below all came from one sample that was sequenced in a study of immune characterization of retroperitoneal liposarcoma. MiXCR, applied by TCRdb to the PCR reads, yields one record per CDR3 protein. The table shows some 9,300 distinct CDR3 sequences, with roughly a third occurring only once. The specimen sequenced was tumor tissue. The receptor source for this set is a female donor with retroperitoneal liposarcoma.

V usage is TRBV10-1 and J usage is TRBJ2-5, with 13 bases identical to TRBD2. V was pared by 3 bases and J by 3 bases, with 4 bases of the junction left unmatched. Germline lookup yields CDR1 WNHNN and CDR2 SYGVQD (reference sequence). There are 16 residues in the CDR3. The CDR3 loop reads CASSDPGTSGKETQYF. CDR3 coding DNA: TGCGCCAGCAGTGACCCCGGGACTAGCGGGAAAGAGACCCAGTACTTC.

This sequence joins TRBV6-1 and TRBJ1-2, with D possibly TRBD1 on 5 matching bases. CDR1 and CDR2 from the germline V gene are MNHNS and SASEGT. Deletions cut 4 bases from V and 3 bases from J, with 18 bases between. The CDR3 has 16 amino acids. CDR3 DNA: TGTGCCAGCAGTGGGTCCTCAAGGGGAGTCTACTATGGCTACACCTTC. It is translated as CASSGSSRGVYYGYTF.

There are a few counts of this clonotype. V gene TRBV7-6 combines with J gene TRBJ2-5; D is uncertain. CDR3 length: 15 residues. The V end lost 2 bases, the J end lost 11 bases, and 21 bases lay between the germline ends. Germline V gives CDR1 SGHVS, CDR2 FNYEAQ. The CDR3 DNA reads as TGTGCCAGCAGCTTAATTCCCAGCACCTACAATGAGCAGTACTTC. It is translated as CASSLIPSTYNEQYF. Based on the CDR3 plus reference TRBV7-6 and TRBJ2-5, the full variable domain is GAGVSQSPRYKVTKRGQDVALRCDPISGHVSLYWYRQALGQGPEFLTYFNYEAQQDKSGLPNDRFSAERPEGSISTLTIQRTEQRDSAMYRCASSLIPSTYNEQYFGPGTRLLVL.

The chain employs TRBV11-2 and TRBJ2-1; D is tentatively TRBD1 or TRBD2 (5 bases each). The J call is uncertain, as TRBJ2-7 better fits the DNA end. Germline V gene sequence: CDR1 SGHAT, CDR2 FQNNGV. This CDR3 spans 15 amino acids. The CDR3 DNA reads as TGTGCCAGCAGCTCCGTGTGGGGGAGCTCCTACGAGCAGTACTTC. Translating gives CASSSVWGSSYEQYF.

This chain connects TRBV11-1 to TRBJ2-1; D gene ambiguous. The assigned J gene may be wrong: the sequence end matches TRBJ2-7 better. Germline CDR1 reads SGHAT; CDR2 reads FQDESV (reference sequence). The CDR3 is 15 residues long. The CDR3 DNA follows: TGTGCCAGCAGCTTACAAGGTGATCTCAGAAATGAGCAGTACTTC. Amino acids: CASSLQGDLRNEQYF.

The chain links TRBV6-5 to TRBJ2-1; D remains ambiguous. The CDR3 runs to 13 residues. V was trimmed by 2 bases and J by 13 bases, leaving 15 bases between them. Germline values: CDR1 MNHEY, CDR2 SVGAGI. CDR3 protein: CASSYRVQETQFF. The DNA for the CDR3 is TGTGCCAGCAGTTACCGGGTCCAAGAGACCCAGTTCTTC.

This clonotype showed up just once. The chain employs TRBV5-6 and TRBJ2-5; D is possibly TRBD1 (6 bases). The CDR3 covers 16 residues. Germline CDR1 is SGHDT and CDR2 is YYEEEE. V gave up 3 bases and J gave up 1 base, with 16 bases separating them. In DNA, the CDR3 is TGTGCCAGCAGCTCAGATACACAGGGTATCCAAGAGACCCAGTACTTC. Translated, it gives CASSSDTQGIQETQYF.

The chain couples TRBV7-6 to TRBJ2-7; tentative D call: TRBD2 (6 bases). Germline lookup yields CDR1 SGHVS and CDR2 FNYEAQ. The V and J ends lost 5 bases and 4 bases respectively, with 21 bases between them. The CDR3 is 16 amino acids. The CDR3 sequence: CASSPRLGLHLYEQYF. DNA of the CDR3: TGTGCCAGCAGCCCAAGACTGGGACTCCACTTATACGAGCAGTACTTC.

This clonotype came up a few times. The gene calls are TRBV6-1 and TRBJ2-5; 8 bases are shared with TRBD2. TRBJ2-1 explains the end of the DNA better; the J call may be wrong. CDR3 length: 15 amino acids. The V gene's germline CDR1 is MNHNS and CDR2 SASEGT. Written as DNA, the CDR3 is TGTGCCAGCAGTGCCCTAGCGGGTCCTCAAGAGACCCAGTTCTTC. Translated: CASSALAGPQETQFF.

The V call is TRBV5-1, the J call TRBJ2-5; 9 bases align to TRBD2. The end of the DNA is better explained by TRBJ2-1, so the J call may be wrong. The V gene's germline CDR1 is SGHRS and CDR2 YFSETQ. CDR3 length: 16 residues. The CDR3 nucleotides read TGCGCCAGCAGCCCAACAGTTAGCGGGGGCCAAGAGACCCAGTTCTTC. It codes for CASSPTVSGGQETQFF.

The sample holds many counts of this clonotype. The CDR3 reads CASRATGLAGQSSTDTQYF. As DNA, the CDR3 is TGTGCCAGCAGAGCCACGGGGCTAGCGGGACAGTCTAGCACAGATACGCAGTATTTT. The J gene is TRBJ2-3, the V gene TRBV27; TRBD2 matches 9 bases. The CDR3 has 19 amino acids. Unmatched junction bases numbered 16, after V lost 6 bases and J lost 0 bases. Per the germline V gene, CDR1 is MNHEY and CDR2 is SMNVEV (reference sequence).

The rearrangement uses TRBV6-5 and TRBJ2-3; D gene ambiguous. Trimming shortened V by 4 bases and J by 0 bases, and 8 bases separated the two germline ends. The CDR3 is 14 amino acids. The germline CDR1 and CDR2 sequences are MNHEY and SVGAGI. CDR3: CASSSRLSTDTQYF. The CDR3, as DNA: TGTGCCAGCAGTTCAAGACTCAGCACAGATACGCAGTATTTT.

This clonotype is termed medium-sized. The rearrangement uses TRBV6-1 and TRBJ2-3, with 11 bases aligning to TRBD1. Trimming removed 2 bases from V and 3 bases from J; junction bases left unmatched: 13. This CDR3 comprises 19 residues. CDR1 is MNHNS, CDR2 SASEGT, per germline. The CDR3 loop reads CASSELSSPGQGVTDTQYF. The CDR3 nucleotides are TGTGCCAGCAGTGAACTAAGTTCCCCGGGACAGGGGGTGACAGATACGCAGTATTTT.

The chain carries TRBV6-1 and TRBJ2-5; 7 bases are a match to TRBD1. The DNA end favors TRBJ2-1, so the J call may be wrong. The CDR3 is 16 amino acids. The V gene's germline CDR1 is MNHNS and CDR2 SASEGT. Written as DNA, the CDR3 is TGTGCCAGCACCCAACCCGAAGAGACAGGGAAAGAGACCCAGTTCTTC. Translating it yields CASTQPEETGKETQFF.

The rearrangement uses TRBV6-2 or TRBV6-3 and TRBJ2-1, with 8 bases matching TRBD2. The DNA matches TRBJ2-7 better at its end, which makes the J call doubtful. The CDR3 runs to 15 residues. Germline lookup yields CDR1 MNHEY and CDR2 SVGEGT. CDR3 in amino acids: CASSELSGGSHEQYF. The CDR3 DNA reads TGTGCCAGCAGTGAATTGAGCGGGGGTTCCCACGAGCAGTACTTC.

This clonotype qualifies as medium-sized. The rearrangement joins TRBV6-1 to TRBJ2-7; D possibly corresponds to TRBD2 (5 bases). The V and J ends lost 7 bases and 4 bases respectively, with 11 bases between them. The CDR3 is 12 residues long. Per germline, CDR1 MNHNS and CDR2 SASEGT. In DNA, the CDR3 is TGTGCCAGCACGGGGATGGGATACGAGCAGTACTTC. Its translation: CASTGMGYEQYF.

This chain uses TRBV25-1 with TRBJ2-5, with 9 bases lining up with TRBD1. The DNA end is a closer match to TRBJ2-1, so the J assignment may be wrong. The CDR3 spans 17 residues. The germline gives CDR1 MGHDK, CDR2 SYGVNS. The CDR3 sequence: CASSEVGATGGYNEQFF. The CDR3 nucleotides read TGTGCCAGCAGTGAAGTCGGCGCGACAGGGGGTTACAATGAGCAGTTCTTC.

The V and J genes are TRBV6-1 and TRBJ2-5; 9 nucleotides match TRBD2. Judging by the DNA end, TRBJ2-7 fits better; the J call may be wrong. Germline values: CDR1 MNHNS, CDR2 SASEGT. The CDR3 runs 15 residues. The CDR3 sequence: CASSDSGSASYEQYF. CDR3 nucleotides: TGTGCCAGCAGTGATAGCGGGAGTGCGAGCTACGAGCAGTACTTC.

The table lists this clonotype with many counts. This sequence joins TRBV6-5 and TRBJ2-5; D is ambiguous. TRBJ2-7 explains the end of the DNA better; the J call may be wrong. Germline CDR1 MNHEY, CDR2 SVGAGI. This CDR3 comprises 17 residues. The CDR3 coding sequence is TGTGCCAGCAGTTACTCGACACAGACTCAAATCCTGGCCGAGCAGTACTTC. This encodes CASSYSTQTQILAEQYF.

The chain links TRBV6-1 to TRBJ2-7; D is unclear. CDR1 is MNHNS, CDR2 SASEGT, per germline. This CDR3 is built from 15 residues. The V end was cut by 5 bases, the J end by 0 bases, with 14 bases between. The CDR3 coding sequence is TGTGCCAGCAGTTACAGCGTTAGCCCCTCCTACGAGCAGTACTTC. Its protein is CASSYSVSPSYEQYF.

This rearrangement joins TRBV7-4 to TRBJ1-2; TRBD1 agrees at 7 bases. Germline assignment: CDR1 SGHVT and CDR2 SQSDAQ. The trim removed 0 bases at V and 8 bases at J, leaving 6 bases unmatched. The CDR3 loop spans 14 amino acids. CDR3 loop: CASSLAGGSGGYTF. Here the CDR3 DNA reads TGTGCCAGCAGCTTAGCAGGGGGCTCTGGAGGCTACACCTTC.

The CDR3 region is CASSLGTPAEAFF. In DNA form, the CDR3 reads TGTGCCAGCAGTTTAGGGACACCCGCTGAAGCTTTCTTT. This sequence joins TRBV6-2 or TRBV6-3 and TRBJ1-1; D is perhaps TRBD1 (6 bases). Germline V gives CDR1 MNHEY, CDR2 SVGEGT. This CDR3 contains 13 residues. The V end was cut by 4 bases, the J end by 6 bases, with 12 bases between.

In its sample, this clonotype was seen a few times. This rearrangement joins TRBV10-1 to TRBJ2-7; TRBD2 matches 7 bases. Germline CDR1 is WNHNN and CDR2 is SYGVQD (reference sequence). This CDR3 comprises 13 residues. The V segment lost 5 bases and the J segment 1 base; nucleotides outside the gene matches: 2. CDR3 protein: CASSPSGSYEQYF. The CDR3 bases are TGCGCCAGCAGTCCTAGCGGTTCCTACGAGCAGTACTTC.

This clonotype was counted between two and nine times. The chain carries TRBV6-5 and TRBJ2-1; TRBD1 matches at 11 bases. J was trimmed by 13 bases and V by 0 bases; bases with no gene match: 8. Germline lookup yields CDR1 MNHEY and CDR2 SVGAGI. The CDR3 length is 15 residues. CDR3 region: CASSYSGTGGETQFF. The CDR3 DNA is TGTGCCAGCAGTTACTCGGGGACAGGGGGGGAGACCCAGTTCTTC.

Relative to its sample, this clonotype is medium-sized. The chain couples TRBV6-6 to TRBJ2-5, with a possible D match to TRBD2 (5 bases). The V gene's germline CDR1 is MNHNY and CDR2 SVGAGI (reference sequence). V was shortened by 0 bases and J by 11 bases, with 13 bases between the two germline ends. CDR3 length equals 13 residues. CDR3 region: CASSYSLAGRQYF. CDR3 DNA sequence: TGTGCCAGCAGTTACTCCCTAGCAGGAAGGCAGTACTTC.